Below, 14 T cell receptor beta chains from the same sample are listed, as sequenced in a study of shared clonotypes between healthy human individuals. This table comes from immunoSEQ multiplex PCR, and its TCRdb copy is limited to in-frame clones, with some not included. This sample has 1,400,000 or so clones; around 98.5% occur once, and the top ten carry 0.3% to 0.45%. Sequenced material: naive CD4+ T cells sorted from blood. Regarding subset: CD45RA+ positively selected. All receptors come from a man in his thirties or forties in good health.

CDR3 amino acids: CAWSGGFEKLFF. The CDR3, as DNA: TGTGCCTGGAGTGGTGGGTTTGAAAAACTGTTTTTT. The chain has TRBV30 and TRBJ1-4; D not resolved. Looked up from germline, CDR1 is GTSNPN and CDR2 is SVGIG (reference sequence). The V end was cut by 1 base, the J end by 7 bases, with 7 bases between. CDR3 size: 12 residues.

This clone was observed a single time. V gene TRBV28 combines with J gene TRBJ2-5; 9 nucleotides align to TRBD2. This CDR3 spans 15 amino acids. CDR1 MDHEN and CDR2 SYDVKM come from the germline V gene. The V gene end was trimmed by 7 bases and the J gene end by 2 bases; junction bases not matched to a gene: 8. CDR3 bases: TGTGCCAGCAACTACGGGGCGGGAGGGCAAGAGACCCAGTACTTC. Translated, it gives CASNYGAGGQETQYF.

This clone came up once. V is TRBV28 and J is TRBJ2-2; D gene uncertain. The CDR3 extends over 15 amino acids. V was pared by 3 bases and J by 2 bases, with 10 bases between. In germline, CDR1 is MDHEN, CDR2 SYDVKM. CDR3 sequence: CASSLPPGNTGELFF. CDR3 DNA: TGTGCCAGCAGTTTGCCCCCCGGAAACACCGGGGAGCTGTTTTTT.

Worth noting for this clone: Other DNA variants within this sample encode the same CDR3. The chain employs TRBV29-1 and TRBJ2-7, with D perhaps matching TRBD2 (5 bases). The V end lost 4 bases, the J end lost 4 bases, and 11 bases lay between the germline ends. The CDR3 has 12 residues. The V gene's germline CDR1 is SQVTM and CDR2 ANQGSEA. The chain's CDR3 is CSVGPGIYEQYF. Written as DNA, the CDR3 is TGCAGCGTTGGCCCGGGGATTTACGAGCAGTACTTC.

The chain couples TRBV6-5 to TRBJ2-7, with D possibly being TRBD1 (5 bases). This CDR3 is 14 amino acids long. CDR1 and CDR2 from the germline V gene are MNHEY and SVGAGI. V shed 7 bases and J shed 6 bases, with 19 bases lying between them. CDR3 sequence (DNA): TGTGCCAGCACGTGGGAAGAAGGGGTCTCCGAGCAGTACTTC. Translating it yields CASTWEEGVSEQYF.

The chain links TRBV5-1 to TRBJ2-2; TRBD2 is a possible D gene (6 bases). V lost 3 bases and J 7 bases, leaving 19 bases between the germline ends. CDR1 SGHRS and CDR2 YFSETQ come from the germline V gene. This CDR3 contains 16 residues. The CDR3 protein is CASSWTFREKNGELFF. The CDR3, as DNA: TGCGCCAGCAGCTGGACCTTCCGGGAGAAAAACGGGGAGCTGTTTTTT.

This clone has just one count. V and J are TRBV9 and TRBJ2-2, with 16 nucleotides matching TRBD2. The CDR3 spans 19 residues. Germline loops: CDR1 SGDLS, CDR2 YYNGEE. Germline trimming cut 4 bases from V and 6 bases from J; bases unmatched to any gene: 12. The CDR3 here is CASSPLLGTSGRAAGELFF. The CDR3 bases are TGTGCCAGCAGCCCATTACTCGGGACTAGCGGGAGGGCAGCCGGGGAGCTGTTTTTT.

To note about this clone: The identical CDR3 is also encoded by other nucleotide sequences in the sample. The chain carries TRBV28 and TRBJ1-5; the D is unclear. V lost 2 bases and J lost 3, with 8 bases in between. The CDR3 totals 14 residues. Germline CDR1 MDHEN, CDR2 SYDVKM. DNA of the CDR3: TGTGCCAGCAGTTTACTAGGGTCCAATCAGCCCCAGCATTTT. Protein sequence: CASSLLGSNQPQHF. Full variable domain (remainder filled in from reference TRBV28 and TRBJ1-5): DVKVTQSSRYLVKRTGEKVFLECVQDMDHENMFWYRQDPGLGLRLIYFSYDVKMKEKGDIPEGYSVSREKKERFSLILESASTNQTSMYLCASSLLGSNQPQHFGDGTRLSIL.

The rearrangement uses TRBV5-4 and TRBJ1-4; 8 bases fit TRBD1. With V trimmed by 4 bases and J by 7 bases, 6 bases remained unmatched. The CDR3 has 14 residues. In germline, CDR1 is SGHNT, CDR2 YYREEE (reference sequence). The CDR3 loop is CASSEGQASEKLFF. DNA for the CDR3: TGTGCCAGCAGCGAGGGACAGGCAAGTGAAAAACTGTTTTTT.

This CDR3 reads CASSTGLAVYEQYF. The CDR3 DNA is TGTGCCAGCAGCACCGGACTAGCGGTGTACGAGCAGTACTTC. J is TRBJ2-7 and V is TRBV7-8; 10 nucleotides line up with TRBD2. Germline-derived CDR1 and CDR2 are SGHVS and FQNEAQ. The CDR3 runs 14 residues. After removal of 5 bases from V and 4 bases from J, the junction contained 5 bases not matched to a gene.

This chain joins TRBV10-3 and TRBJ2-2; no definite D call. The germline CDR1 and CDR2 sequences are ENHRY and SYGVKD. Trimming stripped 3 bases from V and 4 bases from J, with 9 bases between. The CDR3 loop spans 14 amino acids. The DNA for the CDR3 is TGTGCCATCAGTGACTGGGGTGGCACCGGGGAGCTGTTTTTT. It codes for CAISDWGGTGELFF.

V gene TRBV5-5 combines with J gene TRBJ1-5; no firm D call. Germline V gene data show CDR1 as SGHKS and CDR2 as YYEKEE (reference sequence). V lost 5 bases, J lost 0 bases, and 6 bases lay in between. This CDR3 has 13 residues. The CDR3: CASSDYSNQPQHF. In nucleotides, the CDR3 is TGTGCCAGCAGTGATTATAGCAATCAGCCCCAGCATTTT.

As concerns this clone: In the same sample, other DNA sequences code for this CDR3. The rearrangement joins TRBV19 to TRBJ1-3, with unresolved D. The V end was cut by 1 base, the J end by 4 bases, with 8 bases between. Germline V CDR1 and CDR2: LNHDA, SQIVND (reference sequence). CDR3 length: 14 residues. CDR3 loop: CASSIAAAGNTIYF. DNA for the CDR3: TGTGCCAGTAGTATAGCGGCCGCCGGAAACACCATATATTTT.

The chain recombines TRBV6-5 with TRBJ2-7; D uncertain. Trimming stripped 6 bases from V and 1 base from J, with 10 bases between. This CDR3 is 13 amino acids long. Germline V gives CDR1 MNHEY, CDR2 SVGAGI. CDR3 bases: TGTGCCAGCAGGAGCACACATTCCTACGAGCAGTACTTC. Translated: CASRSTHSYEQYF.